This is a list of T cell receptor beta chains from one sample in a study of blood T cell repertoires in COVID-19. The data were produced by immunoSEQ multiplex PCR, yet TCRdb's version contains in-frame clones alone and is incomplete. The repertoire holds 200,000 to 250,000 clones, with 70% to 90% as singletons. The source material was PBMCs or T cells enriched from blood (not recorded which). The receptors derive from a woman between 50 and 59 years old in a cohort exposed to, infected with or recovered from COVID-19 (not recorded which). Both conserved end residues are part of each CDR3. The D gene is left open where the match is weak. Size is omitted from some rows. Given values are once, few, many or a class for expanded clones.

V gene	D gene	J gene	clone size	CDR3 protein	CDR3 DNA
TRBV6-2/TRBV6-3	-	TRBJ1-3	-	CASSSVQVRIRSGNTIYF	TGTGCCAGCAGTTCCGTTCAAGTCAGGATCCGCTCTGGAAACACCATATATTTT
TRBV7-2	TRBD2	TRBJ2-3	-	CASSLTSGGTDTQYF	TGTGCCAGCAGCCTAACTAGCGGGGGCACAGATACGCAGTATTTT
TRBV4-2	TRBD1	TRBJ1-2	-	CASSSGQGNYGYTF	TGTGCCAGCAGCTCGGGACAGGGGAACTATGGCTACACCTTC
TRBV18	TRBD2	TRBJ2-7	few	CASSPGLAGFSYEQYF	TGTGCCAGCTCACCGGGACTAGCGGGGTTCTCCTACGAGCAGTACTTC
TRBV5-1	TRBD2	TRBJ2-7	-	CASSLVGGASEQYF	TGCGCCAGCAGCTTGGTCGGGGGGGCCAGCGAGCAGTACTTC
TRBV19	-	TRBJ1-5	-	CASSIWQGRNQPQHF	TGTGCCAGTAGTATTTGGCAGGGGCGCAATCAGCCCCAGCATTTT
TRBV28	-	TRBJ1-1	-	CASSPYSGWGRTEAFF	TGTGCCAGCAGCCCGTACAGCGGATGGGGGCGCACTGAAGCTTTCTTT
TRBV23-1	-	TRBJ2-5	once	CASSQLRLAQPRETQYF	TGCGCCAGCAGTCAATTGAGACTGGCACAACCGAGAGAGACCCAGTACTTC
TRBV9	-	TRBJ1-3	-	CASSARARGSGNTIYF	TGTGCCAGCAGCGCACGTGCCAGGGGCTCTGGAAACACCATATATTTT
TRBV5-4	TRBD1	TRBJ1-2	-	CASSPTLTTGNSGYTF	TGTGCCAGCTCCCCTACATTAACGACAGGGAATAGCGGCTACACCTTC
TRBV18	-	TRBJ1-5	-	CASSPRSGNQPQHF	TGTGCCAGCTCACCACGATCAGGGAATCAGCCCCAGCATTTT
TRBV18	TRBD1	TRBJ1-2	-	CASSPGTGDYGYTF	TGTGCCAGCTCTCCCGGGACAGGGGACTATGGCTACACCTTC
TRBV5-1	TRBD2	TRBJ2-1	-	CASSLTSGGAYNEQFF	TGCGCCAGCAGCTTGACTAGCGGGGGGGCCTACAATGAGCAGTTCTTC
TRBV5-8	-	TRBJ1-5	-	CASSLVRYSNQPQHF	TGTGCCAGCAGCTTGGTTCGGTATAGCAATCAGCCCCAGCATTTT
TRBV18	-	TRBJ1-4	-	CASSRGQLTINEKLFF	TGTGCCAGCTCACGCGGACAGCTCACCATTAATGAAAAACTGTTTTTT
TRBV3-1/TRBV3-2	-	TRBJ1-3	once	CASSQSGGGNTIYF	TGTGCCAGCAGCCAATCGGGTGGTGGAAACACCATATATTTT
TRBV10-3	-	TRBJ1-2	-	CAISEGNNYGYTF	TGTGCCATCAGTGAGGGCAATAACTATGGCTACACCTTC
TRBV27	-	TRBJ1-5	-	CATAGDLGNQPQHF	TGTGCCACGGCGGGGGACTTAGGCAATCAGCCCCAGCATTTT
TRBV6-5	-	TRBJ1-5	-	CASSYSHRGNQPQHF	TGTGCCAGCAGTTACTCCCACAGGGGCAATCAGCCCCAGCATTTT
TRBV4-3	TRBD1	TRBJ1-6	-	CASSQEPSRARDRGLSPLHF	TGCGCCAGCAGCCAAGAGCCTTCAAGGGCCCGAGACAGGGGGCTTTCACCCCTCCACTTT
TRBV18	TRBD1	TRBJ1-4	-	CASRGDRVEKLFF	TGTGCCAGCCGCGGGGACAGGGTTGAAAAACTGTTTTTT
TRBV5-5	TRBD2	TRBJ2-3	-	CASSVGSGLSTDTQYF	TGTGCCAGCAGCGTTGGTAGCGGGTTGAGCACAGATACGCAGTATTTT
TRBV9	-	TRBJ2-1	-	CASSPEGSGRNEQFF	TGTGCCAGCAGCCCGGAAGGCTCAGGTCGGAATGAGCAGTTCTTC
TRBV21-1	-	TRBJ1-2	-	CASSNDRGNGYTF	TGTGCCAGCAGCAACGACAGGGGGAATGGCTACACCTTC
TRBV6-1	-	TRBJ2-7	-	CASSEVFASGPYEQYF	TGTGCCAGCAGTGAAGTATTCGCTAGTGGTCCATACGAGCAGTACTTC
TRBV4-1	TRBD2	TRBJ2-3	-	CASSQGVGRVTDTQYF	TGCGCCAGCAGCCAAGGGGTCGGGAGGGTCACAGATACGCAGTATTTT
TRBV6-2/TRBV6-3	-	TRBJ1-2	few	CASNPTVNEGYTF	TGTGCCAGCAACCCGACAGTGAATGAGGGCTACACCTTC
TRBV7-2	-	TRBJ1-3	-	CASSLGTAPSGNTIYF	TGTGCCAGCAGCTTAGGGACTGCTCCCTCTGGAAACACCATATATTTT
TRBV2	-	TRBJ1-3	-	CASSLAGNTIYF	TGTGCCAGCAGTTTAGCTGGAAACACCATATATTTT
TRBV18	-	TRBJ1-2	-	CASSRSTNNYGYTF	TGTGCCAGCTCACGTTCGACAAACAACTATGGCTACACCTTC
TRBV7-2	TRBD2	TRBJ2-2	-	CASSFLRGGTGELFF	TGTGCCAGCAGCTTTCTGCGGGGGGGGACCGGGGAGCTGTTTTTT
TRBV27	TRBD1	TRBJ2-7	-	CASKDRALDEQYF	TGTGCCAGCAAGGACAGGGCCCTGGACGAGCAGTACTTC
TRBV18	TRBD2	TRBJ2-3	-	CASSPLVAGPTDTQYF	TGTGCCAGCTCACCACTGGTAGCGGGGCCCACAGATACGCAGTATTTT
TRBV19	TRBD1	TRBJ1-2	few	CASSIVPPGGDGYTF	TGTGCCAGTAGTATAGTCCCCCCAGGGGGCGATGGCTACACCTTC
TRBV21-1	-	TRBJ2-1	-	CASSKVVDPRSYNEQFF	TGTGCCAGCAGCAAAGTCGTTGATCCGCGCTCCTACAATGAGCAGTTCTTC
TRBV30	TRBD1	TRBJ1-2	-	CAWSVQGTAQYGYTF	TGTGCCTGGAGTGTACAAGGGACAGCTCAGTATGGCTACACCTTC
TRBV7-2	-	TRBJ1-6	-	CASSLPGAGTLHF	TGTGCCAGCAGCTTACCAGGGGCGGGCACCCTCCACTTT
TRBV9	TRBD2	TRBJ2-5	few	CASSQMDGGETQYF	TGTGCCAGCAGCCAAATGGACGGGGGGGAGACCCAGTACTTC
TRBV28	TRBD1	TRBJ2-6	-	CASITRGLGANVLTF	TGTGCCAGCATCACCAGGGGGCTTGGGGCCAACGTCCTGACTTTC